A single sample is the source of the 26 T cell receptor beta chains below, sequenced in a study of glioma-infiltrating T cells after dendritic cell vaccination. The time point was: after dendritic cell vaccination, including at tumor progression/relapse. The table came from immunoSEQ multiplex PCR; TCRdb's copy has only in-frame clones and leaves some out. Counted here are more than 85,000 clones, around 90% occurring once; the ten biggest clones make up more than 2.5%. Sequencing used blood, obtained after dendritic cell vaccination. The origin of the receptors is a human donor with glioblastoma.

Points on this clone: The same CDR3 can be traced to other DNA sequences in this sample. CDR3 protein: CASREGNQPQHF. CDR3 DNA sequence: TGTGCCAGCCGGGAGGGCAATCAGCCCCAGCATTTT. This chain connects TRBV19 to TRBJ1-5; D gene unclear. CDR3 length: 12 amino acids. Per germline, CDR1 LNHDA and CDR2 SQIVND (reference sequence). V lost 9 bases and J lost 2, with 8 bases in between. Based on the CDR3 plus reference TRBV19 and TRBJ1-5, the full variable domain is DGGITQSPKYLFRKEGQNVTLSCEQNLNHDAMYWYRQDPGQGLRLIYYSQIVNDFQKGDIAEGYSVSREKKESFPLTVTSAQKNPTAFYLCASREGNQPQHFGDGTRLSIL.

The J gene is TRBJ2-2, the V gene TRBV6-5; D might be TRBD2 (5 bases). Germline V CDR1 and CDR2: MNHEY, SVGAGI. V was trimmed by 9 bases and J by 1 base, leaving 15 bases between them. This CDR3 spans 15 amino acids. CDR3 DNA sequence: TGTGCCAGTTTACGGTCAGCGGTGAACACCGGGGAGCTGTTTTTT. Translation gives CASLRSAVNTGELFF.

The J gene is TRBJ2-7, the V gene TRBV7-2, with 7 bases aligning to TRBD2. Looked up from germline, CDR1 is SGHTA and CDR2 is FQGNSA. The ends lost 7 bases at V and 6 bases at J; junction bases unmatched: 15. The CDR3 spans 15 residues. The CDR3 region is CASNLPRAGVSEQYF. In DNA form, the CDR3 reads TGTGCCAGCAACCTGCCCAGGGCGGGGGTAAGCGAGCAGTACTTC.

The V gene is TRBV21-1, the J gene TRBJ2-7; TRBD1 is the table's D call, not checked against the DNA. TRBV21-1 is a documented pseudogene. The CDR3 has 17 residues. The CDR3 sequence: CASSNCEAGTGAYEQYF. The CDR3 DNA sequence: TGTGCCAGCAGCAATTGCGAAGCGGGGACAGGGGCCTACGAGCAGTACTTC.

The chain uses TRBV27 and TRBJ1-2, with TRBD1 identical over 7 bases. The ends lost 5 bases at V and 6 bases at J; junction bases unmatched: 12. The CDR3 spans 15 residues. Per germline, CDR1 MNHEY and CDR2 SMNVEV (reference sequence). As DNA, the CDR3 is TGTGCCAGCAGTACGACAGGGAGTCGGTTAGATGGCTACACCTTC. Amino acid sequence: CASSTTGSRLDGYTF.

The chain is built from TRBV29-1 and TRBJ1-2, with D tentatively TRBD1 (5 bases). V lost 1 base and J lost 5, with 17 bases in between. Germline V gives CDR1 SQVTM, CDR2 ANQGSEA. The CDR3 is 15 amino acids. The CDR3 reads CSVEGATVSGYGYTF. DNA for the CDR3: TGCAGCGTTGAAGGAGCGACAGTTTCAGGGTATGGCTACACCTTC.

This chain connects TRBV5-1 to TRBJ2-4; 7 nucleotides agree with TRBD1. V was pared by 0 bases and J by 1 base, with 7 bases of the junction left unmatched. The CDR3 consists of 17 residues. The germline CDR1 and CDR2 sequences are SGHRS and YFSETQ. CDR3 DNA sequence: TGCGCCAGCAGCTTGGCCTACAGGGGACGGGCCAAAAACATTCAGTACTTC. Its protein is CASSLAYRGRAKNIQYF.

The chain couples TRBV10-3 to TRBJ2-2; 8 nucleotides align to TRBD2. Germline CDR1 ENHRY, CDR2 SYGVKD. V was pared by 11 bases and J by 7 bases, with 12 bases of the junction left unmatched. CDR3 length: 14 residues. This chain's CDR3 is CASGGGIRGGELFF. CDR3 coding DNA: TGTGCCTCCGGCGGGGGGATCCGCGGCGGGGAGCTGTTTTTT.

The chain recombines TRBV6-1 with TRBJ2-1; 11 nucleotides agree with TRBD2. The CDR3 has 14 amino acids. The V and J ends lost 8 bases and 9 bases, in that order; junction bases with no gene match: 9. Per germline, CDR1 MNHNS and CDR2 SASEGT. The chain's CDR3 is CASVLAGGPGEQFF. For the CDR3, the DNA is TGTGCCAGCGTCTTAGCGGGAGGGCCTGGTGAGCAGTTCTTC.

V usage is TRBV7-8 and J usage is TRBJ2-1; 10 bases agree with TRBD2. This CDR3 region has 16 residues. After removal of 5 bases from V and 0 bases from J, the junction contained 4 bases not matched to a gene. In germline, CDR1 is SGHVS, CDR2 FQNEAQ. The CDR3 bases are TGTGCCAGCAGCAGTAGCGGGGGGTACTCCTACAATGAGCAGTTCTTC. Translation: CASSSSGGYSYNEQFF. The full variable domain, rest sourced from reference TRBV7-8 and TRBJ2-1, is GAGVSQSPRYKVAKRGQDVALRCDPISGHVSLFWYQQALGQGPEFLTYFQNEAQLDKSGLPSDRFFAERPEGSVSTLKIQRTQQEDSAVYLCASSSSGGYSYNEQFFGPGTRLTVL.

The genes are TRBV13 and TRBJ2-2; 8 bases agree with TRBD1. V gave up 3 bases and J gave up 9 bases; unmatched junction bases: 9. The germline V gene has CDR1 PRHDT and CDR2 FYEKMQ (reference sequence). This CDR3 comprises 15 residues. In DNA, the CDR3 is TGTGCCAGCAGCTTGGGACAGGACGGCGTCCGGGAGCTGTTTTTT. Its translation is CASSLGQDGVRELFF.

The rearrangement links TRBV29-1 to TRBJ1-3; D is uncertain. Germline CDR1 is SQVTM and CDR2 is ANQGSEA. CDR3 size: 13 residues. V was cut by 6 bases and J by 0 bases, with 9 bases left in between. The CDR3, as DNA: TGCAGCGTGGCAGTGAACTCTGGAAACACCATATATTTT. Its translation: CSVAVNSGNTIYF.

This clone was counted a single time. The rearrangement links TRBV5-1 to TRBJ2-1, with D perhaps matching TRBD1 (6 bases). Trimming cost V 5 bases and J 5 bases, with 17 bases left between them. This CDR3 region has 15 residues. The V gene's germline CDR1 is SGHRS and CDR2 YFSETQ. The CDR3 sequence: CASRGDAQGNNEQFF. CDR3 DNA: TGCGCCAGCAGGGGGGACGCCCAGGGGAACAATGAGCAGTTCTTC.

This rearrangement joins TRBV6-1 to TRBJ1-2; D might be TRBD1 (6 bases). V shed 8 bases and J shed 7 bases, with 14 bases lying between them. This CDR3 has 12 amino acids. Per the germline V gene, CDR1 is MNHNS and CDR2 is SASEGT. The DNA for the CDR3 is TGTGCCAGCGTAACTAACAGGGCTGGCTACACCTTC. This codes for CASVTNRAGYTF.

The chain couples TRBV10-1 to TRBJ2-1, with 10 bases aligning to TRBD2. This CDR3 region has 15 residues. With V trimmed by 3 bases and J by 8 bases, 7 bases remained unmatched. In germline, CDR1 is WNHNN, CDR2 SYGVQD (reference sequence). CDR3 in amino acids: CASSDRLAGVDEQFF. In DNA, the CDR3 is TGCGCCAGCAGTGATCGCCTAGCGGGAGTAGATGAGCAGTTCTTC.

This clone was seen only once. The chain uses TRBV4-1 and TRBJ2-7, with 10 positions matching TRBD1. The length of the CDR3 is 14 residues. Germline CDR1 and CDR2: MGHRA and YSYEKL. Germline trimming cut 1 base from V and 6 bases from J; bases unmatched to any gene: 3. CDR3 sequence reads: CASSQGGQGGEQYF. For the CDR3, the DNA is TGCGCCAGCAGCCAAGGTGGACAGGGGGGCGAGCAGTACTTC.

The chain carries TRBV7-6 and TRBJ2-7; TRBD2 agrees at 11 bases. The germline V gene has CDR1 SGHVS and CDR2 FNYEAQ. The CDR3 sequence is 17 residues long. Trimming cost V 5 bases and J 3 bases; bases outside gene matches: 12. CDR3 residues: CASSLVLGTSGSYEQYF. The CDR3, as DNA: TGTGCCAGCAGCCTCGTCCTCGGCACTAGCGGGAGCTACGAGCAGTACTTC.

The V gene is TRBV5-1, the J gene TRBJ2-7, with TRBD2 as a possible D gene (5 bases). This CDR3 comprises 14 residues. Germline CDR1 SGHRS, CDR2 YFSETQ. Trimming removed 1 base at V and 0 bases at J, with 8 bases between. The CDR3 sequence: CASSLWGDSYEQYF. Here the CDR3 DNA reads TGCGCCAGCAGCTTGTGGGGAGACTCCTACGAGCAGTACTTC.

The chain recombines TRBV6-1 with TRBJ1-5; TRBD1 matches at 8 bases. The trim removed 3 bases at V and 6 bases at J, leaving 4 bases unmatched. Germline assignment: CDR1 MNHNS and CDR2 SASEGT. There are 14 residues in the CDR3. The CDR3 DNA follows: TGTGCCAGCAGTGATCAGGGGGCTCTTCAGCCCCAGCATTTT. It codes for CASSDQGALQPQHF.

The genes are TRBV6-5 and TRBJ1-3; D may be TRBD1 (6 bases). Germline CDR1 MNHEY, CDR2 SVGAGI. Trimming took off 2 bases at V and 0 bases at J, with 11 bases between the two ends. The CDR3 length is 16 residues. Written as DNA, the CDR3 is TGTGCCAGCAGTTACGGACAGCCCGACTCTGGAAACACCATATATTTT. It codes for CASSYGQPDSGNTIYF.

The sample holds a few counts of this clone. This chain uses TRBV27 with TRBJ1-1; D is undetermined. The CDR3 totals 15 residues. The germline V gene has CDR1 MNHEY and CDR2 SMNVEV (reference sequence). The V gene lost 5 bases and the J gene lost 2 bases, with 15 bases spanning the gap. CDR3: CASSLAGAYNTEAFF. The DNA for the CDR3 is TGTGCCAGCAGTCTGGCGGGTGCGTACAACACTGAAGCTTTCTTT.

The chain carries TRBV7-3 and TRBJ2-3; tentatively, D is TRBD2 (6 bases). V lost 5 bases and J lost 0, with 12 bases in between. This CDR3 spans 15 amino acids. From germline, CDR1 is SGHTA and CDR2 FQGTGA. The CDR3 DNA sequence: TGTGCCAGCAGCCCCAGCGGGCTTAGCACAGATACGCAGTATTTT. Protein: CASSPSGLSTDTQYF. The whole variable domain, filled in from reference TRBV7-3 and TRBJ2-3, reads GAGVSQTPSNKVTEKGKYVELRCDPISGHTALYWYRQSLGQGPEFLIYFQGTGAADDSGLPNDRFFAVRPEGSVSTLKIQRTERGDSAVYLCASSPSGLSTDTQYFGPGTRLTVL.

The sample holds one count of this clone. This chain joins TRBV30 and TRBJ1-2, with 9 bases fitting TRBD1. Germline trimming cut 7 bases from V and 4 bases from J; bases unmatched to any gene: 10. Per the germline V gene, CDR1 is GTSNPN and CDR2 is SVGIG (reference sequence). CDR3 length: 14 amino acids. The CDR3: CALQDRGLGYGYTF. The CDR3, as DNA: TGTGCCTTACAAGACAGGGGGTTGGGCTATGGCTACACCTTC.

The gene calls are TRBV19 and TRBJ1-4, with TRBD1 as a possible D gene (6 bases). The germline gives CDR1 LNHDA, CDR2 SQIVND (reference sequence). CDR3 size: 15 residues. Trimming cost V 3 bases and J 8 bases, with 16 bases left between them. The CDR3 here is CASSMGTTIGEKLFF. The CDR3 coding sequence is TGTGCCAGTAGTATGGGGACAACGATCGGGGAAAAACTGTTTTTT.

This clone appeared once. The chain couples TRBV7-3 to TRBJ1-1; 7 nucleotides line up with TRBD1. From germline, CDR1 is SGHTA and CDR2 FQGTGA. CDR3 size: 17 residues. The J segment lost 2 bases and the V segment lost 1 base, leaving 10 bases of the junction unmatched. The CDR3 region has the DNA TGTGCCAGCAGCTTAATTCCCGCAGGGGGTACAAACACTGAAGCTTTCTTT. It translates to CASSLIPAGGTNTEAFF.

The V call is TRBV5-1, the J call TRBJ1-1; a weak D match, TRBD1 (5 bases). Germline values: CDR1 SGHRS, CDR2 YFSETQ. This CDR3 region has 12 residues. V was trimmed by 4 bases and J by 6 bases, leaving 10 bases between them. Written as DNA, the CDR3 is TGCGCCAGCAGCCCAGGGAGGGCTGAAGCTTTCTTT. Protein: CASSPGRAEAFF. The whole variable domain, filled in from reference TRBV5-1 and TRBJ1-1, reads KAGVTQTPRYLIKTRGQQVTLSCSPISGHRSVSWYQQTPGQGLQFLFEYFSETQRNKGNFPGRFSGRQFSNSRSEMNVSTLELGDSALYLCASSPGRAEAFFGQGTRLTVV.